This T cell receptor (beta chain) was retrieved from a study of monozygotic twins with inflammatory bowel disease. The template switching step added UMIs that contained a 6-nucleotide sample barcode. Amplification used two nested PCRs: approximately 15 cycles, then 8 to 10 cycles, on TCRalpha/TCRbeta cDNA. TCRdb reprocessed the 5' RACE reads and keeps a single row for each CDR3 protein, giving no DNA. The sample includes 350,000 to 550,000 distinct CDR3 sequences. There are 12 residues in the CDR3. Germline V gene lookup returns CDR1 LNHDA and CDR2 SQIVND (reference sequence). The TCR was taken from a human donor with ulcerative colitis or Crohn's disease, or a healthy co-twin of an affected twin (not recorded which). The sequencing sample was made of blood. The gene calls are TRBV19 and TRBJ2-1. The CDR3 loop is CASSIGGKEQFF.